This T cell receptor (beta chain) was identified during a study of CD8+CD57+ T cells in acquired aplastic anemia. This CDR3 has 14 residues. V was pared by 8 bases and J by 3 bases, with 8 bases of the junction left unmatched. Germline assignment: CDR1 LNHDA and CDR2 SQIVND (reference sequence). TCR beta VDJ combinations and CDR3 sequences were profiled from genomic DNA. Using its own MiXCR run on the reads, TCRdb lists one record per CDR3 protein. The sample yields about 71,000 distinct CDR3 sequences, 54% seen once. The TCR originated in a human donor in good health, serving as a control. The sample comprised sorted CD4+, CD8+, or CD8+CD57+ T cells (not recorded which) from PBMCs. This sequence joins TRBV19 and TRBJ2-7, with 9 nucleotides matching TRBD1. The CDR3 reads CASLGDRDNYEQYF. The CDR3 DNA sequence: TGTGCCAGTCTAGGGGACAGGGATAACTACGAGCAGTACTTC.